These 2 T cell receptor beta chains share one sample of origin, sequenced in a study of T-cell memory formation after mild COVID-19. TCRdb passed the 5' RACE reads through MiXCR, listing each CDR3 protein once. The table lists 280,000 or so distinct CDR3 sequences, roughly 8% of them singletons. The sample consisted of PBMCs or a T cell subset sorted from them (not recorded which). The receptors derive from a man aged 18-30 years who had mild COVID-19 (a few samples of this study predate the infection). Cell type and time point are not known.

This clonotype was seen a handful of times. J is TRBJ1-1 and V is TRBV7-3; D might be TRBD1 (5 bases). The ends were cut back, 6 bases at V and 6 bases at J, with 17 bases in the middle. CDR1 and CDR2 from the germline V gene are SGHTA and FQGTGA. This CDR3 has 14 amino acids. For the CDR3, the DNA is TGTGCCAGCAGTTCGGGGACGACCGTGGCTGAAGCTTTCTTT. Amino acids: CASSSGTTVAEAFF.

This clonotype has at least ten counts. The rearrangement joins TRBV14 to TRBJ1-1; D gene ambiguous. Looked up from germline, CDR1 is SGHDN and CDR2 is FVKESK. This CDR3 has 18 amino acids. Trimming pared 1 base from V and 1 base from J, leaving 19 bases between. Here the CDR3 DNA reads TGTGCCAGCAGCCAAGTGCGGTGGAGGGTTCTCTCGAACACTGAAGCTTTCTTT. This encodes CASSQVRWRVLSNTEAFF.